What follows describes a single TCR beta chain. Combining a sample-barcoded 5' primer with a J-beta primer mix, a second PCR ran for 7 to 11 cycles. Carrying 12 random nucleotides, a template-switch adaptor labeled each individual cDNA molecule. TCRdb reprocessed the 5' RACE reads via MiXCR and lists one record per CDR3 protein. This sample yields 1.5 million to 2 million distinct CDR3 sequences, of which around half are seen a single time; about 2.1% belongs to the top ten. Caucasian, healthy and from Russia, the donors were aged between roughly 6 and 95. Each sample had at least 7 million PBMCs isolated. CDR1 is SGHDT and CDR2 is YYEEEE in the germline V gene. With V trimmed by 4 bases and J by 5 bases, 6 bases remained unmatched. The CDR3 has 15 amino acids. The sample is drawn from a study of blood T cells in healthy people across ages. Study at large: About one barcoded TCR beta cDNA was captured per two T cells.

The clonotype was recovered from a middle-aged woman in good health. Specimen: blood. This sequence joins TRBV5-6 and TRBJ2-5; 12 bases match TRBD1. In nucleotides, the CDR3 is TGTGCCAGCAGCGGGGGGGACAGGGGGCAGGAGACCCAGTACTTC. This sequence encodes CASSGGDRGQETQYF.